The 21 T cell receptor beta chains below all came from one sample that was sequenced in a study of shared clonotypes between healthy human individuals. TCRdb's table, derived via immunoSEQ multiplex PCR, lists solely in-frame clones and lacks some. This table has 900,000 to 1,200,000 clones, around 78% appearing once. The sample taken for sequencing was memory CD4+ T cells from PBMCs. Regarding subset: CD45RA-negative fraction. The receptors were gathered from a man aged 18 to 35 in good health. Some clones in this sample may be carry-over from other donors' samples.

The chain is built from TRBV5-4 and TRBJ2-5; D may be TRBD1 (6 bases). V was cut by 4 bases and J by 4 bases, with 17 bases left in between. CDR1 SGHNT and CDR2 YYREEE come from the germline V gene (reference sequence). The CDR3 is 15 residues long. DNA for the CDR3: TGTGCCAGCAGCAGGGGGACGTCGGAACGAGAGACCCAGTACTTC. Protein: CASSRGTSERETQYF.

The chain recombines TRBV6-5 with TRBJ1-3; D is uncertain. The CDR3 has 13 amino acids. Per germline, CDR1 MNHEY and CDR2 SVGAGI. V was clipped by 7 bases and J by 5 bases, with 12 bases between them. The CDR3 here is CASTDEKRNTIYF. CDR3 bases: TGTGCCAGCACCGACGAAAAACGAAACACCATATATTTT.

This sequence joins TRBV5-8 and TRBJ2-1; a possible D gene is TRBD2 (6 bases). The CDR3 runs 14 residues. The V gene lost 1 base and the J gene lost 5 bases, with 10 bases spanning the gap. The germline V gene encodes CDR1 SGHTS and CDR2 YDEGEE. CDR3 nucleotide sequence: TGTGCCAGCAGCTTGTTGCGGGACCACAATGAGCAGTTCTTC. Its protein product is CASSLLRDHNEQFF.

CDR3 nucleotides: TGTGCCAGCAGCAAGTCCTCCGGGACAGGGATGCGGGAGCTGTTTTTT. Translation: CASSKSSGTGMRELFF. The chain combines TRBV28 with TRBJ2-2, with 9 nucleotides matching TRBD1. The CDR3 sequence is 16 residues long. With 6 bases clipped from V and 9 bases from J, the junction kept 14 bases outside the gene matches. CDR1 and CDR2 (germline): MDHEN, SYDVKM. Supplemented by reference TRBV28 and TRBJ2-2, the full variable domain reads DVKVTQSSRYLVKRTGEKVFLECVQDMDHENMFWYRQDPGLGLRLIYFSYDVKMKEKGDIPEGYSVSREKKERFSLILESASTNQTSMYLCASSKSSGTGMRELFFGEGSRLTVL.

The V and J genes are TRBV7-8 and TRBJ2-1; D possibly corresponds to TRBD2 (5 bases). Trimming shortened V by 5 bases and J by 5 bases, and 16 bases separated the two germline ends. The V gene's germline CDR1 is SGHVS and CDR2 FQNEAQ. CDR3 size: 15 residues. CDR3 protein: CASSPDGSGNNEQFF. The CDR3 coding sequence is TGTGCCAGCAGCCCTGATGGCTCCGGGAACAATGAGCAGTTCTTC.

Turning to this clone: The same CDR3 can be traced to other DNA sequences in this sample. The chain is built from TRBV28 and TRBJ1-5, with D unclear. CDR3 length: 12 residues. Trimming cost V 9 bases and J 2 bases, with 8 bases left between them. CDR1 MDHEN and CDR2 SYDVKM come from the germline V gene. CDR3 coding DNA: TGTGCCAGTTCAGTAGGCAATCAGCCCCAGCATTTT. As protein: CASSVGNQPQHF.

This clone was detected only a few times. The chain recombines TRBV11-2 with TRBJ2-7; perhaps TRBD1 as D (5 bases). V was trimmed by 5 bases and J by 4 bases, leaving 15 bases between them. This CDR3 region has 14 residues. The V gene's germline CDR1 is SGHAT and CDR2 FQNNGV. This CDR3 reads CASSADSFTYEQYF. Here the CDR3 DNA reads TGTGCCAGCAGCGCCGACAGCTTTACGTACGAGCAGTACTTC.

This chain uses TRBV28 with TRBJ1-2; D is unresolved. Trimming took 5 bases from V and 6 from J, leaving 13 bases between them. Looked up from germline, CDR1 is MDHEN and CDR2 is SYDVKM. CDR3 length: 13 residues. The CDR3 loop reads CASSRAYHNGYTF. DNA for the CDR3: TGTGCCAGCAGTCGGGCGTACCATAATGGCTACACCTTC.

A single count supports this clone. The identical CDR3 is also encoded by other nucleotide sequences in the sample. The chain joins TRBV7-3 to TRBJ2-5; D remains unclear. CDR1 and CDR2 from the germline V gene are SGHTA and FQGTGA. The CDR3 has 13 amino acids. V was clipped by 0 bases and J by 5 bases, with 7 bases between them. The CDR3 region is CASSLTREETQYF. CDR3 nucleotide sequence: TGTGCCAGCAGCTTAACCCGTGAGGAGACCCAGTACTTC.

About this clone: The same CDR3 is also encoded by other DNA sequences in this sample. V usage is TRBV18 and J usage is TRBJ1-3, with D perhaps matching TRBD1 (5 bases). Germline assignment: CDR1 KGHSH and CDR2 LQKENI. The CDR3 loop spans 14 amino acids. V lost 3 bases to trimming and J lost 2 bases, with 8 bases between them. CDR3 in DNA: TGTGCCAGCTCACCCGGGACTGCTGGAAACACCATATATTTT. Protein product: CASSPGTAGNTIYF. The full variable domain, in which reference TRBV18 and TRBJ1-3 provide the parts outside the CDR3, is NAGVMQNPRHLVRRRGQEARLRCSPMKGHSHVYWYRQLPEEGLKFMVYLQKENIIDESGMPKERFSAEFPKEGPSILRIQQVVRGDSAAYFCASSPGTAGNTIYFGEGSWLTVV.

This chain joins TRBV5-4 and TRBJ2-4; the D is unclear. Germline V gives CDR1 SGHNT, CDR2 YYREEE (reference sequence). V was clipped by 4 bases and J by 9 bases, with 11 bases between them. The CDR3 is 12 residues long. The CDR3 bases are TGTGCCAGCAGCACGGGCATGGGCATTCAGTACTTC. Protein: CASSTGMGIQYF.

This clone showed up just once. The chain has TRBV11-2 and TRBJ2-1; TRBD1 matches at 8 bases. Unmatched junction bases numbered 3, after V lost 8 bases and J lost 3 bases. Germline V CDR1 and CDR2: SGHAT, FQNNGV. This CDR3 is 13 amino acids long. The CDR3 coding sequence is TGTGCCAGCGAACAGGGGGACTACAATGAGCAGTTCTTC. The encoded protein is CASEQGDYNEQFF.

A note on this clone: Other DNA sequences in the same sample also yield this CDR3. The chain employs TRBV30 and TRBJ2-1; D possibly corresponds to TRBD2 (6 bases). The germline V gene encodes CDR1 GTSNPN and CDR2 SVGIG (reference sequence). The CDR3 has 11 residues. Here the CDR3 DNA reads TGTGCATTTAGCGGATACAATGAGCAGTTCTTC. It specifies CAFSGYNEQFF.

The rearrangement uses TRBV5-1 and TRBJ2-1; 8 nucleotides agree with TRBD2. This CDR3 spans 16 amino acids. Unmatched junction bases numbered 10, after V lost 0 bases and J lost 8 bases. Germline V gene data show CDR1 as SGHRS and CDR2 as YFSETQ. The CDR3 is CASSLEVTPGGDEQFF. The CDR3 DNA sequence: TGCGCCAGCAGCTTGGAAGTGACACCGGGAGGGGATGAGCAGTTCTTC.

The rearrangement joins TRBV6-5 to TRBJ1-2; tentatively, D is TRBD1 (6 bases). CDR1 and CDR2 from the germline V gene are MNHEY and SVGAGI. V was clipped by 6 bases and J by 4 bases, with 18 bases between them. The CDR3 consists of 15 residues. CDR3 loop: CASSSTGASSYGYTF. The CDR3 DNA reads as TGTGCCAGCAGCTCCACGGGGGCGTCCTCCTATGGCTACACCTTC.

The CDR3 DNA follows: TGTGCCAGCAGCTTAGTTGGCGGCCCCGGGGAGGAGCAGTACTTC. It specifies CASSLVGGPGEEQYF. The J gene is TRBJ2-7, the V gene TRBV11-3; possible D gene TRBD2, 5 bases. Germline V gene lookup returns CDR1 SGHNT and CDR2 YENEEA. The CDR3 runs 15 residues. V lost 1 base to trimming and J lost 7 bases, with 17 bases between them.

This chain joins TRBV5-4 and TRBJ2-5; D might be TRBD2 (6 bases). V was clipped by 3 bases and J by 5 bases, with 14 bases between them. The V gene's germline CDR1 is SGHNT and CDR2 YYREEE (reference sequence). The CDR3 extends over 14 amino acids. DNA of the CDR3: TGTGCCAGCAGCTACGGGACTCGCTCCGAGACCCAGTACTTC. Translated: CASSYGTRSETQYF. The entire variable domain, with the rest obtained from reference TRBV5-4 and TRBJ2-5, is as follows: ETGVTQSPTHLIKTRGQQVTLRCSSQSGHNTVSWYQQALGQGPQFIFQYYREEENGRGNFPPRFSGLQFPNYSSELNVNALELDDSALYLCASSYGTRSETQYFGPGTRLLVL.

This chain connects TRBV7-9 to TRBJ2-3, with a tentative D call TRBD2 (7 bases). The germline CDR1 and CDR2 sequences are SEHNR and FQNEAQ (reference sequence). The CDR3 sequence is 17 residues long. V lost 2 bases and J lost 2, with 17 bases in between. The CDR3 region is CASSLSQGGAPTDTQYF. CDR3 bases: TGTGCCAGCAGCTTAAGTCAAGGGGGGGCCCCCACAGATACGCAGTATTTT. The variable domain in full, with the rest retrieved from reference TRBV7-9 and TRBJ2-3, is DTGVSQNPRHKITKRGQNVTFRCDPISEHNRLYWYRQTLGQGPEFLTYFQNEAQLEKSRLLSDRFSAERPKGSFSTLEIQRTEQGDSAMYLCASSLSQGGAPTDTQYFGPGTRLTVL.

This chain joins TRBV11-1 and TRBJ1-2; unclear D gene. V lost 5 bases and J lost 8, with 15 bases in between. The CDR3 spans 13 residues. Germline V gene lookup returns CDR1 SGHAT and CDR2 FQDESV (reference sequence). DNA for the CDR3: TGTGCCAGCAGCCGAGAGACCCGGTTGGGCTACACCTTC. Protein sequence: CASSRETRLGYTF.

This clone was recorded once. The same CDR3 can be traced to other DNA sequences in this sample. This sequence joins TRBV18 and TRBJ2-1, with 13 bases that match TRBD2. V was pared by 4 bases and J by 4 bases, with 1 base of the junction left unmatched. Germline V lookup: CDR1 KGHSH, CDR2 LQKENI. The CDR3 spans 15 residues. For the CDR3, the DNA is TGTGCCAGCTCACTACTAGCGGGAGGGTACAATGAGCAGTTCTTC. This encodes CASSLLAGGYNEQFF.

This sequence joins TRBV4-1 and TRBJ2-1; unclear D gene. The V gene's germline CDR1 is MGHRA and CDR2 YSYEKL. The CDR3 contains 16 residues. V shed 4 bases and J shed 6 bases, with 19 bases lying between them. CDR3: CASSPSFFPGFNEQFF. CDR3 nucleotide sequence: TGCGCCAGCAGCCCCAGTTTTTTTCCTGGCTTCAATGAGCAGTTCTTC.